This T cell receptor (beta chain) was captured by sequencing in a study of CD4 T cells in relation to SARS-CoV-2 and coronaviruses. Deep TCR-beta sequencing used DNA from uncultured naive and memory CD4+ T cells. TCRdb's table, derived via immunoSEQ multiplex PCR, lists solely in-frame clones and lacks some. Found here are about 59,000 clones, 80% to 90% of them singletons; the top ten hold around 1.5%. Study-wide results and limits: Culture-expanded clones reflect memory recall rather than primary priming during culture. Pre-pandemic and post-infection samples never came from the same donor.

The unexposed donors gave CD4+ T cells in about 2011-2019, prior to COVID-19. V lost 5 bases and J lost 3, with 18 bases in between. CDR1 SGHAT and CDR2 FQNNGV come from the germline V gene. The CDR3 spans 16 residues. On this clone: Its antigen is as yet unknown.

The sequence was collected from a human donor in good health. This sequence joins TRBV11-2 and TRBJ2-3; weak D call: TRBD2 (7 bases). The sample consisted of memory CD4+ T cells from PBMCs. CDR3 loop: CASSRMGGGSTDTQYF. For the CDR3, the DNA is TGTGCCAGCAGCCGTATGGGGGGCGGGAGTACAGATACGCAGTATTTT.